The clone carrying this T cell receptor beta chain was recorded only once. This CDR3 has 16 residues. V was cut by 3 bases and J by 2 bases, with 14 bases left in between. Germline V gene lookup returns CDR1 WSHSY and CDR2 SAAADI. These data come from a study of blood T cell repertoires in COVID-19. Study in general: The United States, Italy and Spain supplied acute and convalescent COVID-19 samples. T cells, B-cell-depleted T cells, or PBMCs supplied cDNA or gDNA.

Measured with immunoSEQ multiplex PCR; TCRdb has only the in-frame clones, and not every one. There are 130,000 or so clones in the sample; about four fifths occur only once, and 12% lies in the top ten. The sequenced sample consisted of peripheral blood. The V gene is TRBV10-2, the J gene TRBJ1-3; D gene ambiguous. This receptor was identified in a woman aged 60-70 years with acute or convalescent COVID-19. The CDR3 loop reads CASSDYGRKPGNTIYF. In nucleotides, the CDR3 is TGCGCCAGCAGTGACTACGGGAGAAAGCCTGGAAACACCATATATTTT.